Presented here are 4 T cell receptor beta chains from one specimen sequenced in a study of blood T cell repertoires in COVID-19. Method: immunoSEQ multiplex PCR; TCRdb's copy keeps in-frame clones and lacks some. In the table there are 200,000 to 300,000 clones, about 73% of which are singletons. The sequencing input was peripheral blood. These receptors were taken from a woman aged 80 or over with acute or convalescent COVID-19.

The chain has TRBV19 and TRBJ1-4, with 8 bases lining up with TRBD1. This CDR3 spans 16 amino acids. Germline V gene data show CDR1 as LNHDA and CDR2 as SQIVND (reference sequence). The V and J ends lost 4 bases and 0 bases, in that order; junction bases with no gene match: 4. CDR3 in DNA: TGTGCCAGTAGTAACCTACAGGGGGCAACTAATGAAAAACTGTTTTTT. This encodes CASSNLQGATNEKLFF.

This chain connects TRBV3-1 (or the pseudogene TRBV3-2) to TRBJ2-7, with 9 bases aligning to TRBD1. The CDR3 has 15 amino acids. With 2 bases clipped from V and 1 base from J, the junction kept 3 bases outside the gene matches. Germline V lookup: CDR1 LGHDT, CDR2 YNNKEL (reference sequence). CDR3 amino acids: CASSQPGQGSYEQYF. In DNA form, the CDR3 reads TGTGCCAGCAGCCAACCGGGACAGGGTTCCTACGAGCAGTACTTC.

The CDR3 DNA sequence: TGTGCCAGCAGCGTAGGGGAGATAATGGGGCAGTTCTTC. This encodes CASSVGEIMGQFF. The chain links TRBV9 to TRBJ2-1; the D gene is possibly TRBD2 (5 bases). V dropped 0 bases and J dropped 12 bases, with 13 bases sitting between them. The CDR3 sequence is 13 residues long. CDR1 is SGDLS and CDR2 is YYNGEE in the germline V gene.

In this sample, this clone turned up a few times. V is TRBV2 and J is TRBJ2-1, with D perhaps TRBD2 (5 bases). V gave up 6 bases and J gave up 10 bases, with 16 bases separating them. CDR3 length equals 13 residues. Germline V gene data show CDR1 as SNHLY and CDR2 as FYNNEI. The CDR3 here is CASSLSDLFEQFF. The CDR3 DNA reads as TGTGCCAGCAGCCTCTCGGACTTATTCGAGCAGTTCTTC.